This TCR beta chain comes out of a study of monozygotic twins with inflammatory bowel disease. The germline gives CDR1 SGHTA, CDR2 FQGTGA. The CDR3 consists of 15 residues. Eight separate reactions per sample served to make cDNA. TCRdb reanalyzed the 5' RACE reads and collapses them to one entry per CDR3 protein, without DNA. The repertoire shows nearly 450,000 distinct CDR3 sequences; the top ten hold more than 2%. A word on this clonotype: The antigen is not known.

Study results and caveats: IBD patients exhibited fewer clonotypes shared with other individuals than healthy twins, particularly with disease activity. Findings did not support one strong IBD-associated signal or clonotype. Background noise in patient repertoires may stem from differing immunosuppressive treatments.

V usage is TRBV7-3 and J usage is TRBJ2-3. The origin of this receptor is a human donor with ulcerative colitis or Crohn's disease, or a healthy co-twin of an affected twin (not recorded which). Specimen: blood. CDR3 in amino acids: CASSLTAVPTDTQYF. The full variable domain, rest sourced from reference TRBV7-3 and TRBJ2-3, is GAGVSQTPSNKVTEKGKYVELRCDPISGHTALYWYRQSLGQGPEFLIYFQGTGAADDSGLPNDRFFAVRPEGSVSTLKIQRTERGDSAVYLCASSLTAVPTDTQYFGPGTRLTVL.